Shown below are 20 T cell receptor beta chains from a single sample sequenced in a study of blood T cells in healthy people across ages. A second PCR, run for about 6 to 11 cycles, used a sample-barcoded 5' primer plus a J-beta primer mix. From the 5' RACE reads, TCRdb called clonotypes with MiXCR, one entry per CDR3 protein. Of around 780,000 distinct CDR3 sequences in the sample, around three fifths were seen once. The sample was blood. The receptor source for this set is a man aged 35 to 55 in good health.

The CDR3 region is CASSRTRENIQYF. The CDR3 DNA reads TGTGCCAGCAGCCGGACAAGGGAAAACATTCAGTACTTC. The gene calls are TRBV6-5 and TRBJ2-4, with TRBD1 as a possible D gene (5 bases). V lost 6 bases and J lost 5, with 11 bases in between. CDR1 is MNHEY, CDR2 SVGAGI, per germline. The CDR3 totals 13 residues.

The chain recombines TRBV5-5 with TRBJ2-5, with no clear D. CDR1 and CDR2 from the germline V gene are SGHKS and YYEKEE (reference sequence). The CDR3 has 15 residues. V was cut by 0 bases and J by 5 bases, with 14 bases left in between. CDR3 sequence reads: CASSLVANNRETQYF. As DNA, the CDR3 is TGTGCCAGCAGCTTGGTGGCGAACAACCGGGAGACCCAGTACTTC.

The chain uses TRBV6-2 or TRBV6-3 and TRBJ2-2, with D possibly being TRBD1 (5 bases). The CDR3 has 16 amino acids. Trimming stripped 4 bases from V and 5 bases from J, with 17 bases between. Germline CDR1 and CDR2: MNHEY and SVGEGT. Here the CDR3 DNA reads TGTGCCAGCAGTTCCTTACGTCCCCAGGGAACCGGGGAGCTGTTTTTT. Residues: CASSSLRPQGTGELFF.

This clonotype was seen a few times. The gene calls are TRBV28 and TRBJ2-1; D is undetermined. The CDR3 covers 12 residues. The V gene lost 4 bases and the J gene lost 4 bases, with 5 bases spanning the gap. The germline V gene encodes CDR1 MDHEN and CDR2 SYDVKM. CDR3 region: CASSSDYNEQFF. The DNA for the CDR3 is TGTGCCAGCAGTTCAGATTACAATGAGCAGTTCTTC.

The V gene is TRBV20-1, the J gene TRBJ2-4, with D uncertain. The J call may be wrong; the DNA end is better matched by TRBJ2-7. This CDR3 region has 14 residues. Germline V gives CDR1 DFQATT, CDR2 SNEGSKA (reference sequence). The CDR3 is CSARDRVGYYEQYF. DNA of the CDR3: TGCAGTGCTAGAGATCGTGTCGGCTACTACGAGCAGTACTTC.

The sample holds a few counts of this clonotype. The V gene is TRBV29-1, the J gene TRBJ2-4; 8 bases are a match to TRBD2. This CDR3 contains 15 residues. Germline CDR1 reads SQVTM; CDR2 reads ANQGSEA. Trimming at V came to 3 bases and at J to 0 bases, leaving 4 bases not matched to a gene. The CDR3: CSVDFLAGAKNIQYF. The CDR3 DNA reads TGCAGCGTTGATTTTCTAGCGGGAGCCAAAAACATTCAGTACTTC.

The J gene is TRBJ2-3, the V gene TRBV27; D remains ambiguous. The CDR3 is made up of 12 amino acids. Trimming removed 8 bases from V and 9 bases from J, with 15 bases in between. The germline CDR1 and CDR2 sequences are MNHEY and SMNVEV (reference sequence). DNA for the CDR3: TGTGCCAGCCCCCTCCGCCGGCAGACGCAGTATTTT. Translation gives CASPLRRQTQYF.

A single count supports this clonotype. The CDR3: CASSQDRETLQPQHF. CDR3 DNA sequence: TGTGCCAGCAGCCAAGACCGGGAAACTCTTCAGCCCCAGCATTTT. This sequence joins TRBV4-2 and TRBJ1-5; no clear D gene. This CDR3 has 15 amino acids. Germline V gives CDR1 LGHNA, CDR2 YNFKEQ. The V end was cut by 0 bases, the J end by 6 bases, with 12 bases between.

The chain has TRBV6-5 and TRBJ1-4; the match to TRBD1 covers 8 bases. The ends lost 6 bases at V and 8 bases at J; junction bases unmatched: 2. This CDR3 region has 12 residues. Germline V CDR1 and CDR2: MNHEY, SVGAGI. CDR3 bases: TGTGCCAGCAGGACAGGGGACGAAAAACTGTTTTTT. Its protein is CASRTGDEKLFF.

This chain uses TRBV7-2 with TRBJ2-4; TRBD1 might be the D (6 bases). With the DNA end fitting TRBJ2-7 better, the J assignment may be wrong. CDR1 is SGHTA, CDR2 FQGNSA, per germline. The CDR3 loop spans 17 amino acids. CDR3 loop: CASSLETRNQQGYEQYF. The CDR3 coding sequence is TGTGCCAGCAGCTTAGAGACTCGAAACCAACAGGGATACGAGCAGTACTTC.

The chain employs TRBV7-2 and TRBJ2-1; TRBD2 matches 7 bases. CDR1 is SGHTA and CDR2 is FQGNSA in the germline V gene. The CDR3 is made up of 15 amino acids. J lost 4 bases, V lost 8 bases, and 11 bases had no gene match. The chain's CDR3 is CASLGVAGWYNEQFF. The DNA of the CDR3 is TGTGCCAGCCTTGGGGTAGCGGGTTGGTACAATGAGCAGTTCTTC.

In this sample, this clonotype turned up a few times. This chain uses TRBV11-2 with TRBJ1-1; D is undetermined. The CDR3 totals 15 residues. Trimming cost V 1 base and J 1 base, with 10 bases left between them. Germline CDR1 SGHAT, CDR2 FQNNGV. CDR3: CASSLGVGKNTEAFF. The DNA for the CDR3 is TGTGCCAGCAGCTTAGGTGTGGGTAAGAACACTGAAGCTTTCTTT.

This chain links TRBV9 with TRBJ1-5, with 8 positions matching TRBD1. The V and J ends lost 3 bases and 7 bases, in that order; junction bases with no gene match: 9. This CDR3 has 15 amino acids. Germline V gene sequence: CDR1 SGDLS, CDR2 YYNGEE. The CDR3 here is CASSADGTGGQPQHF. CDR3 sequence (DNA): TGTGCCAGCAGCGCAGACGGGACAGGTGGGCAGCCCCAGCATTTT.

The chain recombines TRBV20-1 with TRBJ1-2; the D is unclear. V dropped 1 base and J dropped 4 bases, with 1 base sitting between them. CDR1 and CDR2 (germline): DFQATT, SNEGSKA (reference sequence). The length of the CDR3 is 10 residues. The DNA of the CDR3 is TGCAGTGCTAGAGCCTATGGCTACACCTTC. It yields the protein CSARAYGYTF.

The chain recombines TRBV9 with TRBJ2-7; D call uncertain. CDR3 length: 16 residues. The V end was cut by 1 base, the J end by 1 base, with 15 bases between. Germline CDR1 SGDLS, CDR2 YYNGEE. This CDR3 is CASSVTSSGSSYEQYF. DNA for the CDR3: TGTGCCAGCAGCGTAACCAGCTCCGGATCTTCCTACGAGCAGTACTTC.

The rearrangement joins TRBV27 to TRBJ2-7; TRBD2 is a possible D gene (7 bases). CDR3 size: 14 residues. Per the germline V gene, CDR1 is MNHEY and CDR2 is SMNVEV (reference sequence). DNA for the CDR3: TGTACCGCGGGGGCGGAGGGCGTGTCCTACGAGCAGTACTTC. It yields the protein CTAGAEGVSYEQYF.

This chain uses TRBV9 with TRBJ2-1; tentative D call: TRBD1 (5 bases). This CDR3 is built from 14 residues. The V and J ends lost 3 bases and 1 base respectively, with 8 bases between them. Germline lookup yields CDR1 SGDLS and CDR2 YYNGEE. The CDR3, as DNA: TGTGCCAGCAGCGATAGACAGTCCTACAATGAGCAGTTCTTC. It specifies CASSDRQSYNEQFF.

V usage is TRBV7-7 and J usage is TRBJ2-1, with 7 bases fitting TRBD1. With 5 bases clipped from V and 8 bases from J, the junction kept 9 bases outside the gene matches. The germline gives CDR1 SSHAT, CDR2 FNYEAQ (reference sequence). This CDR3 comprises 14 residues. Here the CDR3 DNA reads TGTGCCAGCAGCACCGGGACCCAGGGGGATGAGCAGTTCTTC. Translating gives CASSTGTQGDEQFF.

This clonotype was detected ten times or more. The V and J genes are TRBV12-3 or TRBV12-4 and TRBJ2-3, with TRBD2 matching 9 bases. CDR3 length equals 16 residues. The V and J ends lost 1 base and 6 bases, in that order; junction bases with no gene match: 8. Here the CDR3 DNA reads TGTGCCAGCAGTTTAGGGGAGCTAGCGGGACGGGATACGCAGTATTTT. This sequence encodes CASSLGELAGRDTQYF.

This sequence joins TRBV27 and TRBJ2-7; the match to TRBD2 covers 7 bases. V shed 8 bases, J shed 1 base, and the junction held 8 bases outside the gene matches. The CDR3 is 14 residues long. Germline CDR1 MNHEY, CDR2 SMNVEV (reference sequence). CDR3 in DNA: TGTGCCAGCGCCCGGGACTATTATTCCTACGAGCAGTACTTC. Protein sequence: CASARDYYSYEQYF.